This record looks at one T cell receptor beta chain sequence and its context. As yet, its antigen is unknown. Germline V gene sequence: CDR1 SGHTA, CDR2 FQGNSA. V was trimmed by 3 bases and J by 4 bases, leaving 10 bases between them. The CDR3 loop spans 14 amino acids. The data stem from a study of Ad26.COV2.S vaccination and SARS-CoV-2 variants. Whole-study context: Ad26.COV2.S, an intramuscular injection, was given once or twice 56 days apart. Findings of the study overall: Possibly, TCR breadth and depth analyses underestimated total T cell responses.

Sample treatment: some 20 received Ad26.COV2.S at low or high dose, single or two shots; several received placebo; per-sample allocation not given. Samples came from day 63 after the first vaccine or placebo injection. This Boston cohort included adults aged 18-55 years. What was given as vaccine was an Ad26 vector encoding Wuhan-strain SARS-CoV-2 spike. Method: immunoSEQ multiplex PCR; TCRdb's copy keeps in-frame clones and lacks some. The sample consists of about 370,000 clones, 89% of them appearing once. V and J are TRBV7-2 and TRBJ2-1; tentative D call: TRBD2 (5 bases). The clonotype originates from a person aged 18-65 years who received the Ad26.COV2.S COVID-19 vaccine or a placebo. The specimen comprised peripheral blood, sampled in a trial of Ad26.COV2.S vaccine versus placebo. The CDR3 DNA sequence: TGTGCCAGCAGCTTGAGCGGATCATACAATGAGCAGTTCTTC. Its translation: CASSLSGSYNEQFF.